What follows are 8 T cell receptor beta chains derived from one specimen sequenced in a study of control samples from healthy donors and cancer patients. Clones were read by immunoSEQ multiplex PCR, and TCRdb kept only the in-frame ones, dropping some. The specimen's table records approximately 190,000 clones. The sample comprised blood. These receptors all stem from a woman in her 30s in good health.

The chain has TRBV28 and TRBJ2-7, with D tentatively TRBD2 (5 bases). Trimming left V 5 bases short and J 2 bases short, with 13 bases between. The germline V gene encodes CDR1 MDHEN and CDR2 SYDVKM. The CDR3 has 14 amino acids. In DNA form, the CDR3 reads TGTGCCAGCAGTCCCTTGCGGGCCCCCTACGAGCAGTACTTC. It codes for CASSPLRAPYEQYF.

This chain links TRBV5-6 with TRBJ2-3; 7 bases map to TRBD2. The CDR3 spans 17 residues. The germline V gene encodes CDR1 SGHDT and CDR2 YYEEEE. The junction had 15 bases not matched to a gene; V was cut back by 6 bases and J by 2 bases. CDR3 region: CASIIGPPAGYTDTQYF. CDR3 sequence (DNA): TGTGCCAGCATCATTGGCCCCCCAGCGGGGTACACAGATACGCAGTATTTT.

The V and J genes are TRBV4-2 and TRBJ1-2; D gene unclear. CDR3 size: 16 residues. Trimming took off 0 bases at V and 4 bases at J, with 15 bases between the two ends. Germline V lookup: CDR1 LGHNA, CDR2 YNFKEQ. CDR3 protein: CASSQDGQDHLYGYTF. CDR3 bases: TGTGCCAGCAGCCAAGATGGGCAGGACCACCTCTATGGCTACACCTTC.

This chain links TRBV4-1 with TRBJ1-2, with D uncertain. This CDR3 comprises 15 residues. V was shortened by 3 bases and J by 5 bases, with 16 bases between the two germline ends. The V gene's germline CDR1 is MGHRA and CDR2 YSYEKL. DNA of the CDR3: TGCGCCAGCAGCCAGCCGCTAGAGACAAAATATGGCTACACCTTC. Protein: CASSQPLETKYGYTF.

This chain connects TRBV6-2 or TRBV6-3 to TRBJ2-5; TRBD1 matches 8 bases. Looked up from germline, CDR1 is MNHEY and CDR2 is SVGEGT. The CDR3 consists of 15 residues. The V gene end was trimmed by 6 bases and the J gene end by 5 bases; junction bases not matched to a gene: 11. CDR3 sequence: CASSGQGAGSETQYF. The DNA for the CDR3 is TGTGCCAGCAGCGGACAGGGCGCAGGGTCGGAGACCCAGTACTTC.

This chain connects TRBV3-1 (or the pseudogene TRBV3-2) to TRBJ2-7, with D perhaps matching TRBD2 (6 bases). Trimming left V 4 bases short and J 0 bases short, with 10 bases between. Germline-derived CDR1 and CDR2 are LGHDT and YNNKEL (reference sequence). The CDR3 has 14 amino acids. The CDR3 spells CASSLGLISYEQYF. The CDR3 nucleotides read TGTGCCAGCAGCCTGGGACTGATCTCCTACGAGCAGTACTTC.

The CDR3 protein is CASSKPRRREGAESQPQHF. In nucleotides, the CDR3 is TGTGCCAGCAGCAAACCCCGGAGACGGGAGGGGGCGGAAAGCCAGCCCCAGCATTTT. The gene calls are TRBV21-1 and TRBJ1-5. TRBV21-1 is annotated as a pseudogene. The CDR3 length is 19 residues.

This chain joins TRBV10-3 and TRBJ1-3; D is ambiguous. Trimming pared 9 bases from V and 4 bases from J, leaving 10 bases between. The germline CDR1 and CDR2 sequences are ENHRY and SYGVKD. This CDR3 spans 12 amino acids. Written as DNA, the CDR3 is TGTGCCATGGGTCCTCGAGGAAACACCATATATTTT. This sequence encodes CAMGPRGNTIYF.